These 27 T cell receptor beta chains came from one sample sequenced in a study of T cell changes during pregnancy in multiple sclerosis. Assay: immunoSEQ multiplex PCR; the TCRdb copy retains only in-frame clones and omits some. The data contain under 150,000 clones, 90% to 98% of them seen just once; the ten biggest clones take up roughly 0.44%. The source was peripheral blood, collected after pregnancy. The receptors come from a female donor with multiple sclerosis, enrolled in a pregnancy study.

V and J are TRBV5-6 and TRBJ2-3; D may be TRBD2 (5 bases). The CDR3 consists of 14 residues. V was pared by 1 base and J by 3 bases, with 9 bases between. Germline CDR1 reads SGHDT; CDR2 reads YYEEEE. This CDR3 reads CASSLTGRTDTQYF. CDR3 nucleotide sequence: TGTGCCAGCAGCTTGACGGGGAGAACAGATACGCAGTATTTT.

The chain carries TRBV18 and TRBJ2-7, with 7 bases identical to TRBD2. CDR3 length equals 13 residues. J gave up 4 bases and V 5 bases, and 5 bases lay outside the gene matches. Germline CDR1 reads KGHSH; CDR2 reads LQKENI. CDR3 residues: CASSGGSSYEQYF. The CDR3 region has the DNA TGTGCCAGCTCAGGCGGGAGTTCTTACGAGCAGTACTTC. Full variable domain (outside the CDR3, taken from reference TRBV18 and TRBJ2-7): NAGVMQNPRHLVRRRGQEARLRCSPMKGHSHVYWYRQLPEEGLKFMVYLQKENIIDESGMPKERFSAEFPKEGPSILRIQQVVRGDSAAYFCASSGGSSYEQYFGPGTRLTVT.

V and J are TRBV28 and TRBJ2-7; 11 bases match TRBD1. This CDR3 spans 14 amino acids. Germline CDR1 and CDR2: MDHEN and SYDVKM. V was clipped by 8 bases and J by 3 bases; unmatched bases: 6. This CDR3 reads CASSTGTGGYEQYF. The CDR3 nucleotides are TGTGCCAGCTCGACCGGGACAGGGGGCTACGAGCAGTACTTC.

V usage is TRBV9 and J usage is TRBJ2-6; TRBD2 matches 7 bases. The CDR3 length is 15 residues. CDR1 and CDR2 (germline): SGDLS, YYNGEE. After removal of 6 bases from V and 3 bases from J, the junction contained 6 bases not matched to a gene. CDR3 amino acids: CASTPGGSGANVLTF. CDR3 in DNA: TGTGCCAGCACCCCCGGCGGGAGTGGGGCCAACGTCCTGACTTTC.

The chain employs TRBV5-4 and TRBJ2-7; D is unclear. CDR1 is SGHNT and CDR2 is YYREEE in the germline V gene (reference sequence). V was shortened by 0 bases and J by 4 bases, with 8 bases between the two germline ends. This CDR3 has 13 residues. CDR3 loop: CASSLARTYEQYF. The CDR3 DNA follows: TGTGCCAGCAGCTTGGCCCGTACTTACGAGCAGTACTTC. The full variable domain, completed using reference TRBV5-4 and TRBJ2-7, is ETGVTQSPTHLIKTRGQQVTLRCSSQSGHNTVSWYQQALGQGPQFIFQYYREEENGRGNFPPRFSGLQFPNYSSELNVNALELDDSALYLCASSLARTYEQYFGPGTRLTVT.

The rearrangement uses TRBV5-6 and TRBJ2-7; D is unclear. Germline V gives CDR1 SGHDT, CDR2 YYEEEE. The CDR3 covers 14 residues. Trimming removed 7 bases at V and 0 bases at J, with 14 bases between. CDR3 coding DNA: TGTGCCAGCGGGCAGCCACTTTCCTCCTACGAGCAGTACTTC. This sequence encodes CASGQPLSSYEQYF.

For the CDR3, the DNA is TGTGCCAGCAGCCAAGATCGACCTACTAGCGGGAGGGCCTGGGGGGAGACCCAGTACTTC. This gives the protein CASSQDRPTSGRAWGETQYF. The rearrangement uses TRBV4-2 and TRBJ2-5, with TRBD2 matching 13 bases. The CDR3 sequence is 20 residues long. Germline V gene sequence: CDR1 LGHNA, CDR2 YNFKEQ. The V and J ends lost 0 bases and 5 bases, in that order; junction bases with no gene match: 15.

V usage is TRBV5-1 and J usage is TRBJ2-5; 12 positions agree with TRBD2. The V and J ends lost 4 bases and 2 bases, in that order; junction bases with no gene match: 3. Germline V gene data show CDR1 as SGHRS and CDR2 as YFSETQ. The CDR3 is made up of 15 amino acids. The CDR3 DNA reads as TGCGCCAGCAGCCGACTAGCGGGAGCACAAGAGACCCAGTACTTC. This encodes CASSRLAGAQETQYF.

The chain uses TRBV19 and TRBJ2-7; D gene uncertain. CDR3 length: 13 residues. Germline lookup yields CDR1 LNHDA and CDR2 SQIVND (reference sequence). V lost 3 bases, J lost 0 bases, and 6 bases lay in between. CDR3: CASSITASYEQYF. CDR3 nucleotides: TGTGCCAGTAGTATCACAGCCTCCTACGAGCAGTACTTC.

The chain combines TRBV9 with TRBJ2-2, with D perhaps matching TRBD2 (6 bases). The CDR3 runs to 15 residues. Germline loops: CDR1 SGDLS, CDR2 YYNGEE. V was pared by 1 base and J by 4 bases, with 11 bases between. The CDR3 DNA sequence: TGTGCCAGCAGCGTAACAGCGCGGGGCACCGGGGAGCTGTTTTTT. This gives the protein CASSVTARGTGELFF.

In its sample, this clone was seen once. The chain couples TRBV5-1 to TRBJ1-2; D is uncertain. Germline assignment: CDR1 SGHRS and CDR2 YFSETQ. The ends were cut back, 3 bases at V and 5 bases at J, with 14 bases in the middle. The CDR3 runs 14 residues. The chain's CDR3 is CASSSDGLRYGYTF. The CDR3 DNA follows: TGCGCCAGCAGCTCAGACGGGTTAAGGTATGGCTACACCTTC.

In DNA form, the CDR3 reads TGTGCCTGGGGAAACCGGGACAGGGAGGCCTGGGGCTATGGCTACACCTTC. Protein product: CAWGNRDREAWGYGYTF. The chain joins TRBV30 to TRBJ1-2; 9 bases are a match to TRBD1. The trim removed 5 bases at V and 4 bases at J, leaving 17 bases unmatched. Germline V gene data show CDR1 as GTSNPN and CDR2 as SVGIG (reference sequence). The CDR3 runs to 17 residues.

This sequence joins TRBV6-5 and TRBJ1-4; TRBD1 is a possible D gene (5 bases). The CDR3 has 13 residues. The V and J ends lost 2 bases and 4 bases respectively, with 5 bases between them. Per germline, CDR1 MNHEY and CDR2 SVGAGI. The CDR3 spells CASSYGHNEKLFF. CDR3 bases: TGTGCCAGCAGTTACGGACATAATGAAAAACTGTTTTTT.

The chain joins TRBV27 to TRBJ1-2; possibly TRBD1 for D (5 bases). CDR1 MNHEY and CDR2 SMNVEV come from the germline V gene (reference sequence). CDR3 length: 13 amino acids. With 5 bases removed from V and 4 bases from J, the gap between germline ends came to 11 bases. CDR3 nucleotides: TGTGCCAGCAGTCCCTCGACAGTCTATGGCTACACCTTC. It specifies CASSPSTVYGYTF.

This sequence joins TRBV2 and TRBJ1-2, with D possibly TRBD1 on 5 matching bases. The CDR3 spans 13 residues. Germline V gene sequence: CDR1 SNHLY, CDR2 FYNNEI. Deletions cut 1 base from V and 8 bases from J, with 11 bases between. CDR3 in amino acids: CASSEDQGYGYTF. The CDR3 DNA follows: TGTGCCAGCAGTGAAGATCAGGGTTACGGCTACACCTTC.

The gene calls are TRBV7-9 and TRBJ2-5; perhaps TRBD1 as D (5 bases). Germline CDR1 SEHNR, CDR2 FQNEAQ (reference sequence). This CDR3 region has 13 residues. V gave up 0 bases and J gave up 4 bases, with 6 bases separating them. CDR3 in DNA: TGTGCCAGCAGCTTAGCGCAGGGAGAGACCCAGTACTTC. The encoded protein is CASSLAQGETQYF.

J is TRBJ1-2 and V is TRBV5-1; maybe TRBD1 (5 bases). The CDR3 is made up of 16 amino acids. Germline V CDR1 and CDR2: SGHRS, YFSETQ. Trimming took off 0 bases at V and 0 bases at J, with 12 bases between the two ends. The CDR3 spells CASSLAREPANYGYTF. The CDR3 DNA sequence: TGCGCCAGCAGCTTGGCCAGGGAACCCGCTAACTATGGCTACACCTTC.

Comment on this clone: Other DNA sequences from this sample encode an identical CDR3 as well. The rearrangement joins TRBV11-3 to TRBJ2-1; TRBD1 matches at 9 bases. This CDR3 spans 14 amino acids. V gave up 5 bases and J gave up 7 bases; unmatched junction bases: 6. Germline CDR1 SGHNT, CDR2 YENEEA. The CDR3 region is CASSPGQGYNEQFF. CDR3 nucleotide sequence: TGTGCCAGCAGCCCGGGACAGGGTTATAATGAGCAGTTCTTC.

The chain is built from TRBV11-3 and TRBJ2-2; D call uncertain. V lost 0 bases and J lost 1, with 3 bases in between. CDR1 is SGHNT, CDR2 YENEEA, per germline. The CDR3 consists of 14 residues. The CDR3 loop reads CASSLDRNTGELFF. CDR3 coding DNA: TGTGCCAGCAGCTTAGACAGGAACACCGGGGAGCTGTTTTTT.

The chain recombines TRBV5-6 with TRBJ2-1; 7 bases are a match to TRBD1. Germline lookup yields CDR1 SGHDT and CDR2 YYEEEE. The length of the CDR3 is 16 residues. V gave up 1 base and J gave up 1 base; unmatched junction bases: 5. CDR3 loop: CASSLKQGMSYNEQFF. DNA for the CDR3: TGTGCCAGCAGCTTGAAACAGGGGATGTCCTACAATGAGCAGTTCTTC.

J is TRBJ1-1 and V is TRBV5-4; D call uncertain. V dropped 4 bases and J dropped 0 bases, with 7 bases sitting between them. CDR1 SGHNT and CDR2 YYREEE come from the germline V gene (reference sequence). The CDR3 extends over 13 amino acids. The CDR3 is CASSIEMNTEAFF. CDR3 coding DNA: TGTGCCAGCAGCATTGAGATGAACACTGAAGCTTTCTTT.

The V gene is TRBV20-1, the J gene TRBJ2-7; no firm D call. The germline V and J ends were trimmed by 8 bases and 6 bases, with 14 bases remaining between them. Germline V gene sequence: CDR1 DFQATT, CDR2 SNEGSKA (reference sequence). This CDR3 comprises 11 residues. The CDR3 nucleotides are TGCAGTCAAGCCTATGCGGTCGAGCAGTACTTC. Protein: CSQAYAVEQYF.

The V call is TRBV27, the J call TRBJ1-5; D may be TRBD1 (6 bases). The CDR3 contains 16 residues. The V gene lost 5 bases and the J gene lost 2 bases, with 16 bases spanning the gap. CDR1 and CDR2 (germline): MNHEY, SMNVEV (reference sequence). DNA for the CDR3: TGTGCCAGCAGTCGGCGCAGGGGAGGGGGCAATCAGCCCCAGCATTTT. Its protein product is CASSRRRGGGNQPQHF.

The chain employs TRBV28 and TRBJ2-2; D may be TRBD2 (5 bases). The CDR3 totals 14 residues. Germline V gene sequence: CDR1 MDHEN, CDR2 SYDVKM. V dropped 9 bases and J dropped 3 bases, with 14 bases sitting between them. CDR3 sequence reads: CASSPEVYTGELFF. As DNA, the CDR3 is TGTGCCAGTTCCCCGGAGGTGTACACCGGGGAGCTGTTTTTT.

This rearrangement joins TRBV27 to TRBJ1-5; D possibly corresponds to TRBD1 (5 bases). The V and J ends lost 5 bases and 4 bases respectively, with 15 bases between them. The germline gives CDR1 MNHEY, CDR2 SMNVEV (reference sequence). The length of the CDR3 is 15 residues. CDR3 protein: CASSGGWGGNQPQHF. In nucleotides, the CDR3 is TGTGCCAGCAGTGGGGGGTGGGGAGGAAATCAGCCCCAGCATTTT.

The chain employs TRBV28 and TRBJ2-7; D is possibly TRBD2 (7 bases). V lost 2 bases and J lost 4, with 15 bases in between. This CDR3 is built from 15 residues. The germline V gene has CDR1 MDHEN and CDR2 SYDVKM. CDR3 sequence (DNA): TGTGCCAGCAGTTTACCAATGGGGGGGGCATACGAGCAGTACTTC. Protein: CASSLPMGGAYEQYF.

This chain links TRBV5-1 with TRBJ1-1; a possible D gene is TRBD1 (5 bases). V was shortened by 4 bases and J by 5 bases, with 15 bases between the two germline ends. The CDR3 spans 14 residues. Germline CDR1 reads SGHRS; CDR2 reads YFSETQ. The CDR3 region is CASSPTLRDTEAFF. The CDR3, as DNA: TGCGCCAGCAGCCCAACCCTCAGGGATACTGAAGCTTTCTTT.